What follows is one T cell receptor beta chain and its context. This sample stems from a study of T-cell reconstitution after alpha-beta-depleted transplantation in children. Unique molecular identifiers were incorporated during preparation of the TCRbeta library. TCRdb re-analysed the PCR reads in MiXCR, keeping a single row per CDR3 protein. Here the sample spans about 460,000 distinct CDR3 sequences, 12% being singletons. This sequence originates from a human donor who donated a stem cell graft to a child with combined immunodeficiency. Sequenced material: PBMCs from the stem cell graft donor, taken from the stem cell graft.

In DNA, the CDR3 is TGTGCCAGCAGCGGCTGGACAGGGGGCGGCTATAATTCACCCCTCCACTTT. It encodes CASSGWTGGGYNSPLHF. The genes are TRBV9 and TRBJ1-6; 11 bases match TRBD1. Germline CDR1 SGDLS, CDR2 YYNGEE. The V and J ends lost 3 bases and 3 bases, in that order; junction bases with no gene match: 5. CDR3 length equals 17 residues.